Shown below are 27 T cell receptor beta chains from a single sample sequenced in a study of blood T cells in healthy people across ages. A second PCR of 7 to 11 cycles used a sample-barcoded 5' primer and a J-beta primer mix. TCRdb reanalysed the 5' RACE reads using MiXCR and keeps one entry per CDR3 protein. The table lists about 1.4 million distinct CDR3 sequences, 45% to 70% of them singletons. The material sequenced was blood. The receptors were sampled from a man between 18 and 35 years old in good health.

The CDR3 reads CASSLALDRGRMNTEAFF. The DNA for the CDR3 is TGTGCCAGCAGTTTAGCGCTGGACAGGGGGCGAATGAACACTGAAGCTTTCTTT. This rearrangement joins TRBV12-3 or TRBV12-4 to TRBJ1-1; 11 bases fit TRBD1. V was clipped by 0 bases and J by 0 bases; unmatched bases: 6. The CDR3 spans 18 residues.

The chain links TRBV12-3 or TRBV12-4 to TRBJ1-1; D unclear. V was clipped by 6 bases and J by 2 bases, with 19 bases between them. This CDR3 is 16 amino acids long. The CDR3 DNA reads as TGTGCCAGCAGGGGCTGGAGGCAGGCGGTAAACACTGAAGCTTTCTTT. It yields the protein CASRGWRQAVNTEAFF.

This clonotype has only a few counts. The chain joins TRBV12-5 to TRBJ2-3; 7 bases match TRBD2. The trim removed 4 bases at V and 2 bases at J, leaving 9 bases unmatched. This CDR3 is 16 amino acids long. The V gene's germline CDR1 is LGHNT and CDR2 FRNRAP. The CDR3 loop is CASGYLQTSLTDTQYF. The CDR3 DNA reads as TGTGCTAGTGGTTACTTACAGACTAGCCTCACAGATACGCAGTATTTT.

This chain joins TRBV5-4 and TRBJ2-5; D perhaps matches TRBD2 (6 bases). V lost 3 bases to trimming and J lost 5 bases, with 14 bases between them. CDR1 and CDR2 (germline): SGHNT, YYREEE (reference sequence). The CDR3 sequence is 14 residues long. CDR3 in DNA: TGTGCCAGCAGCTCCGCGGGACTCGAGGAGACCCAGTACTTC. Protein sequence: CASSSAGLEETQYF. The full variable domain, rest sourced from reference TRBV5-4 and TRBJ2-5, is ETGVTQSPTHLIKTRGQQVTLRCSSQSGHNTVSWYQQALGQGPQFIFQYYREEENGRGNFPPRFSGLQFPNYSSELNVNALELDDSALYLCASSSAGLEETQYFGPGTRLLVL.

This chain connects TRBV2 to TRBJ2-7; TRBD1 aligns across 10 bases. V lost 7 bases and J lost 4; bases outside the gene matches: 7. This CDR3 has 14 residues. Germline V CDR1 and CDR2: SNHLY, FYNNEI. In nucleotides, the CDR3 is TGTGCCAGCACCCGACAGGGGGCACGATACGAGCAGTACTTC. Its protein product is CASTRQGARYEQYF.

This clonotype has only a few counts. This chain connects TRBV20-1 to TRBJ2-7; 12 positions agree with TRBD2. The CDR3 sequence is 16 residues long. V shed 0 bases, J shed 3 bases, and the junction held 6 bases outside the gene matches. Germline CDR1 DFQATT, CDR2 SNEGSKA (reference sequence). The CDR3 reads CSARDPLAGGGYEQYF. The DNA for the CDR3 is TGCAGTGCTAGAGACCCCCTAGCGGGAGGGGGCTACGAGCAGTACTTC.

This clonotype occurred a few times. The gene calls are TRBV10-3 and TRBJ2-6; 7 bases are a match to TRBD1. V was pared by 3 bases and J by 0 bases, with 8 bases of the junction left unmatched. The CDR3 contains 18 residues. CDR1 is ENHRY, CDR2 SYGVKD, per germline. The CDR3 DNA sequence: TGTGCCATCAGTGAAGGTCAAGGGACAGTCTCTGGGGCCAACGTCCTGACTTTC. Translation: CAISEGQGTVSGANVLTF.

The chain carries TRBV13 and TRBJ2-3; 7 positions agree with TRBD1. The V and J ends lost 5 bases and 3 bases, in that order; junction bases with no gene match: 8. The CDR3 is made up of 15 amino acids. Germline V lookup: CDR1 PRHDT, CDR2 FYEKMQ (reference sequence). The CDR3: CASSLNRGWTDTQYF. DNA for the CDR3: TGTGCCAGCAGCCTAAACAGGGGATGGACAGATACGCAGTATTTT.

The DNA of the CDR3 is TGCAGTGCTGAAGGGGTAAACACAGATACGCAGTATTTT. Protein product: CSAEGVNTDTQYF. The chain is built from TRBV20-1 and TRBJ2-3; tentatively, D is TRBD1 (5 bases). The CDR3 sequence is 13 residues long. Germline CDR1 reads DFQATT; CDR2 reads SNEGSKA (reference sequence). Trimming cost V 5 bases and J 2 bases, with 11 bases left between them.

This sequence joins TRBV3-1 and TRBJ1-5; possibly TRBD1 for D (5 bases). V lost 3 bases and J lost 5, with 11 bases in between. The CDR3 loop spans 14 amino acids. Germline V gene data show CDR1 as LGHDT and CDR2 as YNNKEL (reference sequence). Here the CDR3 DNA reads TGTGCCAGCAGCCAGGGGCAAGCATATCAGCCCCAGCATTTT. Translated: CASSQGQAYQPQHF.

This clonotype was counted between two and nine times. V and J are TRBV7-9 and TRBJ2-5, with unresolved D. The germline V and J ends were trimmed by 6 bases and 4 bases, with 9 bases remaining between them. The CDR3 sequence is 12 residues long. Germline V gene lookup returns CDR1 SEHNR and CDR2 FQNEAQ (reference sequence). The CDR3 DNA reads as TGTGCCAGCAGTTTCATTGGAGAGACCCAGTACTTC. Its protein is CASSFIGETQYF.

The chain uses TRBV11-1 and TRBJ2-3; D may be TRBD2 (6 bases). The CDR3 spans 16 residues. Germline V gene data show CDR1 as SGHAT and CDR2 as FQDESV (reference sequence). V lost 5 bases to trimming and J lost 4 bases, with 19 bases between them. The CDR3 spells CASSVRGAGRADTQYF. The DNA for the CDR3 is TGTGCCAGCAGCGTGCGGGGAGCCGGGCGGGCAGATACGCAGTATTTT.

CDR3 DNA: TGTGCCAGCAGTCCCACTAGCGGGGGGGCGAGGTGGGAGACCCAGTACTTC. Translation: CASSPTSGGARWETQYF. The V and J genes are TRBV12-3 or TRBV12-4 and TRBJ2-5; TRBD2 matches 13 bases. Trimming removed 5 bases from V and 5 bases from J; junction bases left unmatched: 11. CDR3 length: 17 amino acids.

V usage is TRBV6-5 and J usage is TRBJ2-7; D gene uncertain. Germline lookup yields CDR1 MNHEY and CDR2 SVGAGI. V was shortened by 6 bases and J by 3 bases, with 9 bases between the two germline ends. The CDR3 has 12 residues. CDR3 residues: CASRRLGYEQYF. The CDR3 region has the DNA TGTGCCAGCAGAAGATTGGGCTACGAGCAGTACTTC.

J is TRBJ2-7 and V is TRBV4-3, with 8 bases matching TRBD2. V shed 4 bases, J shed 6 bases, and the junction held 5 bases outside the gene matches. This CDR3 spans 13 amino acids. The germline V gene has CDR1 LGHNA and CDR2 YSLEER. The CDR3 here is CASSPGGGAEQYF. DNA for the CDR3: TGCGCCAGCAGCCCGGGGGGGGGTGCCGAGCAGTACTTC.

The CDR3 DNA is TGCAGCGTTGAAGTTCCGGGACAGGGGGCCGGTGAGCAGTTCTTC. This sequence encodes CSVEVPGQGAGEQFF. This chain joins TRBV29-1 and TRBJ2-1, with 12 bases lining up with TRBD1. This CDR3 spans 15 amino acids. Germline CDR1 reads SQVTM; CDR2 reads ANQGSEA. V dropped 1 base and J dropped 9; count of bases not matched to a gene: 7.

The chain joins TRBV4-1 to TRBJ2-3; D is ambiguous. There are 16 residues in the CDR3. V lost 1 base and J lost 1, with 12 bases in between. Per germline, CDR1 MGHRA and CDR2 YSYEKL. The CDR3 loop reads CASSQGTEPRTDTQYF. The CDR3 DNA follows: TGCGCCAGCAGCCAAGGAACGGAACCCCGCACAGATACGCAGTATTTT.

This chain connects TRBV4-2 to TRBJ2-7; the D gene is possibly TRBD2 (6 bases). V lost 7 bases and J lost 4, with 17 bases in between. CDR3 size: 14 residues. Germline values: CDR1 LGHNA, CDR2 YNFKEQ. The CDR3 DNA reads TGTGCCAGCACCCCGGGAGTCGGTATGTACGAGCAGTACTTC. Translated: CASTPGVGMYEQYF.

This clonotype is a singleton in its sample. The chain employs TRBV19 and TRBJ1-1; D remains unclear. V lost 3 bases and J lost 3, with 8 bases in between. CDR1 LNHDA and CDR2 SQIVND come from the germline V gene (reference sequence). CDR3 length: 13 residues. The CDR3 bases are TGTGCCAGTAGTATGAGTGGGGACACTGAAGCTTTCTTT. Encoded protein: CASSMSGDTEAFF.

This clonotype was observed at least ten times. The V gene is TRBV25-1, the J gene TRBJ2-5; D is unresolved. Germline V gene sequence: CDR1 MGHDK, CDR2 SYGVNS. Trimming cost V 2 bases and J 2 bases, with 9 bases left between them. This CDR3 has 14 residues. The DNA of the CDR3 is TGTGCCAGCAGTGAAAGGTCCACTCAAGAGACCCAGTACTTC. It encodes CASSERSTQETQYF.

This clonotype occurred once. The CDR3 here is CSAAGLVGASSYEQYF. The CDR3 nucleotides are TGCAGTGCGGCAGGACTAGTGGGGGCGAGCTCCTACGAGCAGTACTTC. J is TRBJ2-7 and V is TRBV20-1; possibly TRBD2 for D (7 bases). The germline gives CDR1 DFQATT, CDR2 SNEGSKA (reference sequence). CDR3 length: 16 residues. Trimming took 6 bases from V and 0 from J, leaving 21 bases between them.

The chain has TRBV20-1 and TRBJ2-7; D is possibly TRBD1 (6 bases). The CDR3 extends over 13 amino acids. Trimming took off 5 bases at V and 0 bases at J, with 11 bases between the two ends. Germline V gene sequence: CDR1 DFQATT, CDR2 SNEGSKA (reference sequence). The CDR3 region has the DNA TGCAGTGCTCGGCCGGGACACTCCTACGAGCAGTACTTC. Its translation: CSARPGHSYEQYF.

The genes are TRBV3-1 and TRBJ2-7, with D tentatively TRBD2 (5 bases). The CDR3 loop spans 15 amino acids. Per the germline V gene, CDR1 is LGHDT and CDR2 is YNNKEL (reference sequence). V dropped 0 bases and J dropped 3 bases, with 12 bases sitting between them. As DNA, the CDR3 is TGTGCCAGCAGCCAAGATGAGGGCTCAGGCTACGAGCAGTACTTC. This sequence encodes CASSQDEGSGYEQYF.

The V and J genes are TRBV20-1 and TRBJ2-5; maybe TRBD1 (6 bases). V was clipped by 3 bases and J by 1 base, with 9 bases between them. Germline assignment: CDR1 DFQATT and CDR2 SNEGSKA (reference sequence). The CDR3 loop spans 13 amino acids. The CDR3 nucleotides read TGCAGTGCTAGCAGGACAGCCCAAGAGACCCAGTACTTC. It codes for CSASRTAQETQYF.

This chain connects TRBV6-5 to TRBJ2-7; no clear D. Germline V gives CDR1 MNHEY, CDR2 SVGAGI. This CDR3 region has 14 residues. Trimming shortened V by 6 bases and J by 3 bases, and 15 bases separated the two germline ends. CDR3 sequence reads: CASRKDTLNYEQYF. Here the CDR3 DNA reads TGTGCCAGCAGGAAAGACACACTCAACTACGAGCAGTACTTC.

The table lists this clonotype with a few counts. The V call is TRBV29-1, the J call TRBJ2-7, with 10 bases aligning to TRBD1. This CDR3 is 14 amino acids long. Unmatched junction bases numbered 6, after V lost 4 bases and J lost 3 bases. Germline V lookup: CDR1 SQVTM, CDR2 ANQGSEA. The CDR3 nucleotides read TGCAGCGTTGTTGTTCGGACAGGGGGCTACGAGCAGTACTTC. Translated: CSVVVRTGGYEQYF.

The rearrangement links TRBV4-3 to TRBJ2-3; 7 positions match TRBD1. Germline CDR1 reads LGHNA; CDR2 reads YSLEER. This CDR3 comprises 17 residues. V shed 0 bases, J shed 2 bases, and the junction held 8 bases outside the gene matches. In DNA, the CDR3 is TGCGCCAGCAGCCAAGAGCCGGCAGGGGGATTCACAGATACGCAGTATTTT. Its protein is CASSQEPAGGFTDTQYF.